This paragraph reports one T cell receptor beta chain. This clone has just one count. The antigen it binds to is not known. No base-level quality is on record; no much larger clone is a single base apart. This entry belongs to a study of immune characteristics of hereditary and idiopathic chronic pancreatitis. Regarding the study in general: The study profiled local pancreatic immune cells and TCRbeta repertoires in hereditary and idiopathic chronic pancreatitis compared with control organ donor pancreases. TCRbeta sequencing covered a few control pancreases, 7 or 8 hereditary chronic pancreatitis pancreases and 6 idiopathic chronic pancreatitis pancreases. The gDNA-based approach was selected because minimal in vitro experimental manipulation of pancreas-infiltrating T cells was involved. Study-wide conclusions, independent of this receptor: Because patient tissue could be obtained only at the time of TPIAT, differences in disease duration may have affected the immune findings. Numbers of productive TCR rearrangements correlated positively with disease severity scores among approximately 13 chronic pancreatitis patients. Chronic pancreatitis caused by alcohol use was excluded from the study. Differences in Vbeta-Jbeta gene family usage, including TRBV10, TRBV19, TRBV23 and TRBV5, were found between hereditary and idiopathic chronic pancreatitis. Significantly increased TCRbeta repertoire diversity and reduced clonality were observed in both chronic pancreatitis groups relative to controls.

Pancreas tissue with chronic pancreatitis was obtained from patients having total pancreatectomy with islet autotransplantation (TPIAT). Included chronic pancreatitis patients had no known history of diabetes. For TCRbeta sequencing, genomic DNA was pulled straight from bulk pancreas tissue, skipping any T cell sorting. No particular cause of disease was identified in the patients with idiopathic chronic pancreatitis. Pancreas tissues were collected consecutively from patients and organ donors at two US centers. The germline V gene specifies LGHNT as CDR1 and FRNRAP as CDR2. V gives up 1 base and J gives up 8 bases, and the segment between their germline ends measures 8 bases. Its CDR3 holds 12 amino acids, cysteine through phenylalanine. Solely the CDR3 DNA is kept, with 36 bases framed from the first base. Library preparation employed the immunoSEQ multiplex PCR assay. The TCRbeta CDR3 region and neighboring sequences were amplified from pancreatic genomic DNA and then sequenced. The paper's data handling went like this. Repertoire diversity was assessed as a mean normalized Shannon-Wiener index, together with productive clonality and counts of productive rearrangements. Control and chronic pancreatitis repertoire metrics were compared with the nonparametric Mann-Whitney U test. A clonotype counted as shared when its CDR3beta sequence had identical amino acid composition and length across subjects. TCRdb holds this immuneACCESS table with in-frame rearrangements only. Some clones are missing; in checked studies, unresolved V genes explain under half, and the rest has no known cause. The V and J calls and clone size were taken over from that table, and D and trimming were inferred from the DNA. This sample gives 9,000 to 10,000 clones in total; roughly 83% of them show up just once. Approximately 15% of the sample is held by the ten biggest clonotypes.

The sequence was collected from a human donor with chronic pancreatitis. The rearrangement joined TRBV12-5 to TRBJ1-2, with no confidently assigned D gene. The sequenced sample consisted of pancreas tissue with idiopathic chronic pancreatitis. The sample's cell subset or site label, in plain terms: chronic pancreatitis without an identified cause. The CDR3 protein sequence reads: CASGLDTRGYTF. The DNA is TGTGCTAGTGGTTTGGATACTCGGGGCTACACCTTC.